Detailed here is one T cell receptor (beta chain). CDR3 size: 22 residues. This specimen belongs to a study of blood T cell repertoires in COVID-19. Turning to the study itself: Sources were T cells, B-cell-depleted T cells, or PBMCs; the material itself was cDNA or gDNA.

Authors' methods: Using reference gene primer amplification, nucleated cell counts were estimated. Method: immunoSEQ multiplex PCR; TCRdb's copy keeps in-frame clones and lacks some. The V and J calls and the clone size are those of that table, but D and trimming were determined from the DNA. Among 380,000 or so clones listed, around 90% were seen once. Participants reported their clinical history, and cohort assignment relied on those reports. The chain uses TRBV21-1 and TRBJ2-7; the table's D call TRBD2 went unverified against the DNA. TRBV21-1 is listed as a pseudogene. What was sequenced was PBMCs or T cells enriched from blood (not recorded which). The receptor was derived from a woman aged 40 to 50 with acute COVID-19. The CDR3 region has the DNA TGTGCCAGCAGCAAAAATAAATGGGGGGGGAGAAGTTCAGCAGTCCGGCGGGACGAGCAGTACTTC. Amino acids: CASSKNKWGGRSSAVRRDEQYF.